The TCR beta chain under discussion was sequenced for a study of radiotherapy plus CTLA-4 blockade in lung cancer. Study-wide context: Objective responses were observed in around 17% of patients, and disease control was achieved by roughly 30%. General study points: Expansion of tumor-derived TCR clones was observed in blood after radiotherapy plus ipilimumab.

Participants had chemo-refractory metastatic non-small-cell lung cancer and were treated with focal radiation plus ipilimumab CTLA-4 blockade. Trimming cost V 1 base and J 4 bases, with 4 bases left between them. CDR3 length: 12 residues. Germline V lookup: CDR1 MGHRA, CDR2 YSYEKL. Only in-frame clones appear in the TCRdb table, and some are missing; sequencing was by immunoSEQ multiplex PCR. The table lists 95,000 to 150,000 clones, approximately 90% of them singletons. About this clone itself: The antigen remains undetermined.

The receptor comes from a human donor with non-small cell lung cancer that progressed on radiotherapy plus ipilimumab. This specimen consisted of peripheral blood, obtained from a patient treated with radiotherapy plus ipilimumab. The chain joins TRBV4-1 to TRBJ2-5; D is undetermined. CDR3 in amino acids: CASSQVAETQYF. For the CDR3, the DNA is TGCGCCAGCAGCCAAGTTGCAGAGACCCAGTACTTC.